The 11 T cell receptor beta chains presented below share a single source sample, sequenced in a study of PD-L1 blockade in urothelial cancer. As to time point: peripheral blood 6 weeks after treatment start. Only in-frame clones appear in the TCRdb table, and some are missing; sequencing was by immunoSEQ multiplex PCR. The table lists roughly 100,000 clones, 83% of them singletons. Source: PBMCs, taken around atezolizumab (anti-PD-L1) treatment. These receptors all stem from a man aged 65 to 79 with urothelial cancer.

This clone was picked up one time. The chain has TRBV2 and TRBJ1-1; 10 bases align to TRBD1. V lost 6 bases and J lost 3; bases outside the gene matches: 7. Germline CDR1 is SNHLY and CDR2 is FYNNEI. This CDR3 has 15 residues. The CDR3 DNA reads TGTGCCAGCAGCCTCAGGGGACAGGGGTACACTGAAGCTTTCTTT. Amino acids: CASSLRGQGYTEAFF.

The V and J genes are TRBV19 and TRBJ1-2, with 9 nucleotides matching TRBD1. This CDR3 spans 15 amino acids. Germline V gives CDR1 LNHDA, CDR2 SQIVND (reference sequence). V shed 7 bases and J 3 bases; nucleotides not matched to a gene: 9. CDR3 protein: CASTPARQGDYGYTF. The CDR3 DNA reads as TGTGCCAGTACCCCCGCAAGACAGGGGGACTATGGCTACACCTTC.

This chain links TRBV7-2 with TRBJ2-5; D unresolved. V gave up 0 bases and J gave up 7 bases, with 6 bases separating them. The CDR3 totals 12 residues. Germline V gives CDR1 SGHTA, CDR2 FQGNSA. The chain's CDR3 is CASSLARGTQYF. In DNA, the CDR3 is TGTGCCAGCAGCTTAGCCCGAGGGACCCAGTACTTC.

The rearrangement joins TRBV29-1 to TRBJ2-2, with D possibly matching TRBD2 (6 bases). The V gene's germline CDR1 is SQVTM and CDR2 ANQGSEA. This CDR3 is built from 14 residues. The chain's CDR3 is CSAKVASVNGELFF. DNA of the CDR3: TGCAGTGCGAAGGTAGCTAGCGTTAACGGGGAGCTGTTTTTT.

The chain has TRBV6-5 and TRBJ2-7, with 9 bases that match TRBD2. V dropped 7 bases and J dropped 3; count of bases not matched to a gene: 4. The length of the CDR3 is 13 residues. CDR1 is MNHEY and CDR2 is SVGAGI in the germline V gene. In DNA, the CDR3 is TGTGCCAGCATGTCAGCGGGGGGCTACGAGCAGTACTTC. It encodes CASMSAGGYEQYF.

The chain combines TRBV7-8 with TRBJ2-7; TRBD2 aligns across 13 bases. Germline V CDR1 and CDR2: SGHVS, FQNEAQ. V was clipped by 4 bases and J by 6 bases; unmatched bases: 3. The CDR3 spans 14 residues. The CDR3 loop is CASSSGTSGAEQYF. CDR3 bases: TGTGCCAGCAGCTCGGGGACTAGCGGGGCCGAGCAGTACTTC. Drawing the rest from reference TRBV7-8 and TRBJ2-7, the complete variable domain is GAGVSQSPRYKVAKRGQDVALRCDPISGHVSLFWYQQALGQGPEFLTYFQNEAQLDKSGLPSDRFFAERPEGSVSTLKIQRTQQEDSAVYLCASSSGTSGAEQYFGPGTRLTVT.

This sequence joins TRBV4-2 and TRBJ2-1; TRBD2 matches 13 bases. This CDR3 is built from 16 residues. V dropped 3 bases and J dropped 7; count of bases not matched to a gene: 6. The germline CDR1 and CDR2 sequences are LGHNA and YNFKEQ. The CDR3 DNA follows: TGTGCCAGCAGCCACCGGACTAGCGGGAGTTTGAATGAGCAGTTCTTC. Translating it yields CASSHRTSGSLNEQFF.

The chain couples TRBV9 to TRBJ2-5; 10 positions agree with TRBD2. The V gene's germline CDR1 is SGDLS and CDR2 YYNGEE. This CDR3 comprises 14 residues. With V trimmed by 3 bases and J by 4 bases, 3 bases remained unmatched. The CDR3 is CASSASSGRETQYF. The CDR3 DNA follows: TGTGCCAGCAGCGCTTCTAGCGGGAGAGAGACCCAGTACTTC.

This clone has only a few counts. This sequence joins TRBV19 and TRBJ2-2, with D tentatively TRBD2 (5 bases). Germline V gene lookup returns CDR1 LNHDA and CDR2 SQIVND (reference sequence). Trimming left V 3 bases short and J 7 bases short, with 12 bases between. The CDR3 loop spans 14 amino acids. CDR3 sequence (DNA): TGTGCCAGTAGTATCCCGTCCGGGAACGGGGAGCTGTTTTTT. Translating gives CASSIPSGNGELFF.

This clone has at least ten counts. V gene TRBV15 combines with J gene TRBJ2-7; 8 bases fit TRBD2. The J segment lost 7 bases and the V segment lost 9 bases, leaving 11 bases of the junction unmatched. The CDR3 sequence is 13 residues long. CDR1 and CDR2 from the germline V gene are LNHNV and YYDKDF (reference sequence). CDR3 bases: TGTGCCACAAGCGCGACTAGCGTAGGGGAGCAGTACTTC. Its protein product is CATSATSVGEQYF.

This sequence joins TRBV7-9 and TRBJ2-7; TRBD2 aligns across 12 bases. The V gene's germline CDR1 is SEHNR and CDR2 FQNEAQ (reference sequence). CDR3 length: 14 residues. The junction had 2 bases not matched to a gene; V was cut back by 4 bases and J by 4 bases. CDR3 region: CASSSSGRAYEQYF. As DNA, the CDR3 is TGTGCCAGCAGCTCTAGCGGGAGGGCGTACGAGCAGTACTTC.